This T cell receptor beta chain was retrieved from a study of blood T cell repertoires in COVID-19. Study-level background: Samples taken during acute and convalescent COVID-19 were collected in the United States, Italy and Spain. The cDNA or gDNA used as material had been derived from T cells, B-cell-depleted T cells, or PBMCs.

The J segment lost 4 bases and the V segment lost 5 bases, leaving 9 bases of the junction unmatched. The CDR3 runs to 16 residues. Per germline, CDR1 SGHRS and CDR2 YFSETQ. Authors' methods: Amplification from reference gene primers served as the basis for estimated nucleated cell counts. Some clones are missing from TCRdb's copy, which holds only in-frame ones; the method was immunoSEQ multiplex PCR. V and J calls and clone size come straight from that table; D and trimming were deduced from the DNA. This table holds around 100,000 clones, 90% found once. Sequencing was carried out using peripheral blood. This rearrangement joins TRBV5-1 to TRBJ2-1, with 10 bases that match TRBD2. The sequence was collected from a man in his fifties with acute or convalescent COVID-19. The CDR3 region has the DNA TGCGCCAGCAGTCGGCTAGCGGGAGCCGGGTACAATGAGCAGTTCTTC. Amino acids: CASSRLAGAGYNEQFF.